This TCR beta chain was retrieved from a study of blood T cell repertoires in COVID-19. Sequencing used immunoSEQ multiplex PCR; TCRdb keeps in-frame clones, though not all of them. The table lists more than 60,000 clones, around nine tenths of them singletons. Germline values: CDR1 MNHEY, CDR2 SVGAGI. With 2 bases removed from V and 6 bases from J, the gap between germline ends came to 10 bases. This CDR3 region has 13 residues. The source is a woman aged 40-49 years who had recovered from COVID-19. Sequencing used PBMCs or T cells enriched from blood (not recorded which). J is TRBJ1-2 and V is TRBV6-5; D unclear. The CDR3 sequence: CASSYTQRDGYTF. The CDR3 DNA reads as TGTGCCAGCAGTTACACGCAGCGGGATGGCTACACCTTC.